Below are 18 T cell receptor beta chains sequenced from a single sample in a study of T cells in localized non-small cell lung cancer. Some clones are missing from TCRdb's copy, which holds only in-frame ones; the method was immunoSEQ multiplex PCR. Of under 3,000 clones detected, approximately 24% appear once; the ten largest clones hold about a fifth. Sequencing used normal lung tissue next to the tumor, obtained before any cancer treatment. These receptors were obtained from a female donor with stage II lung adenocarcinoma.

This clone showed up many times. This chain uses TRBV11-3 with TRBJ2-5, with TRBD1 matching over 9 bases. The V and J ends lost 5 bases and 4 bases, in that order; junction bases with no gene match: 17. The germline CDR1 and CDR2 sequences are SGHNT and YENEEA. This CDR3 region has 18 residues. DNA for the CDR3: TGTGCCAGCAGCCAGAGGGGGACAGGGACGGGCAGTGGAGAGACCCAGTACTTC. It encodes CASSQRGTGTGSGETQYF.

This clone was seen more than once but under ten times. This chain joins TRBV5-1 and TRBJ2-7; the match to TRBD2 covers 14 bases. Germline values: CDR1 SGHRS, CDR2 YFSETQ. CDR3 size: 16 residues. Unmatched junction bases numbered 8, after V lost 4 bases and J lost 5 bases. This CDR3 is CASSVRLAGGHNEQYF. Written as DNA, the CDR3 is TGCGCCAGCAGCGTTAGACTAGCGGGGGGGCACAACGAGCAGTACTTC.

The chain couples TRBV19 to TRBJ2-7; 12 bases are a match to TRBD1. The CDR3 covers 15 residues. Germline V gives CDR1 LNHDA, CDR2 SQIVND (reference sequence). After removal of 1 base from V and 5 bases from J, the junction contained 3 bases not matched to a gene. The CDR3 region has the DNA TGTGCCAGTAGTATAGGAGGGACAGGGGGCAACGAGCAGTACTTC. Its protein is CASSIGGTGGNEQYF.

This clone was seen a handful of times. The chain employs TRBV11-3 and TRBJ1-6; 10 bases are a match to TRBD1. The CDR3 covers 16 residues. Germline V gives CDR1 SGHNT, CDR2 YENEEA. The V and J ends lost 5 bases and 5 bases, in that order; junction bases with no gene match: 6. CDR3 in amino acids: CASSLGQGGNNSPLHF. CDR3 bases: TGTGCCAGCAGCCTAGGACAGGGGGGGAATAATTCACCCCTCCACTTT.

CDR3 amino acids: CASSSGTGDGNTIYF. Written as DNA, the CDR3 is TGCGCCAGCAGCTCCGGGACAGGGGATGGAAACACCATATATTTT. This sequence joins TRBV5-1 and TRBJ1-3; 10 bases line up with TRBD1. Trimming at V came to 3 bases and at J to 3 bases, leaving 3 bases not matched to a gene. This CDR3 is built from 15 residues. Per germline, CDR1 SGHRS and CDR2 YFSETQ.

This rearrangement joins TRBV6-8 to TRBJ1-1; 9 bases are a match to TRBD1. This CDR3 contains 14 residues. The trim removed 5 bases at V and 3 bases at J, leaving 4 bases unmatched. CDR1 is MNHGY, CDR2 SAAAGT, per germline. The CDR3 DNA reads as TGTGCCAGCAGTCCCGACAGGGGGGACACTGAAGCTTTCTTT. Its translation is CASSPDRGDTEAFF.

The chain carries TRBV19 and TRBJ2-1; unclear D gene. There are 13 residues in the CDR3. Germline-derived CDR1 and CDR2 are LNHDA and SQIVND (reference sequence). V lost 6 bases and J lost 2, with 8 bases in between. The CDR3 coding sequence is TGTGCCAGTAGCGACCAAGCCTACAATGAGCAGTTCTTC. It translates to CASSDQAYNEQFF. Full variable domain (outside the CDR3, taken from reference TRBV19 and TRBJ2-1): DGGITQSPKYLFRKEGQNVTLSCEQNLNHDAMYWYRQDPGQGLRLIYYSQIVNDFQKGDIAEGYSVSREKKESFPLTVTSAQKNPTAFYLCASSDQAYNEQFFGPGTRLTVL.

The chain has TRBV23-1 and TRBJ1-3; D may be TRBD1 (5 bases). TRBV23-1 is designated an ORF whose function remains uncertain. V lost 6 bases to trimming and J lost 3 bases, with 27 bases between them. There are 19 residues in the CDR3. CDR3: CASSPGINSGTQGGNTIYF. CDR3 DNA sequence: TGCGCCAGCAGCCCCGGAATTAACTCCGGGACCCAAGGTGGAAACACCATATATTTT.

This chain joins TRBV9 and TRBJ2-3, with D possibly matching TRBD2 (5 bases). The V end was cut by 5 bases, the J end by 4 bases, with 11 bases between. CDR1 SGDLS and CDR2 YYNGEE come from the germline V gene. This CDR3 has 13 residues. This chain's CDR3 is CASSPGLSDTQYF. The DNA for the CDR3 is TGTGCCAGCAGTCCAGGACTGTCAGATACGCAGTATTTT.

The chain recombines TRBV14 with TRBJ2-7, with D possibly TRBD1 on 5 matching bases. V was clipped by 2 bases and J by 2 bases, with 13 bases between them. CDR3 length: 15 residues. Germline values: CDR1 SGHDN, CDR2 FVKESK. The CDR3: CASSQWQGGPYEQYF. The DNA for the CDR3 is TGTGCCAGCAGCCAATGGCAGGGTGGTCCCTACGAGCAGTACTTC. The complete variable domain, with remaining parts taken from reference TRBV14 and TRBJ2-7, reads EAGVTQFPSHSVIEKGQTVTLRCDPISGHDNLYWYRRVMGKEIKFLLHFVKESKQDESGMPNNRFLAERTGGTYSTLKVQPAELEDSGVYFCASSQWQGGPYEQYFGPGTRLTVT.

This clone was seen only a few times. This sequence joins TRBV14 and TRBJ2-3; TRBD1 or TRBD2 may be the D gene (5 bases each). Germline CDR1 SGHDN, CDR2 FVKESK. V was clipped by 6 bases and J by 4 bases, with 11 bases between them. This CDR3 spans 13 amino acids. The CDR3 loop is CASSPRDADTQYF. The CDR3 coding sequence is TGTGCCAGCAGTCCTAGGGACGCAGATACGCAGTATTTT.

As concerns this clone: A junction boundary mismatches the germline segment, possibly from a read error. The chain joins TRBV18 to TRBJ2-7, with D possibly TRBD2 on 5 matching bases. The germline CDR1 and CDR2 sequences are KGHSH and LQKENI. The CDR3 totals 14 residues. CDR3 nucleotide sequence: TGTGCCAGCTCACCCAGCGGAACCTCCCACGAGCAGTACTTC. This translates into CASSPSGTSHEQYF.

The chain joins TRBV2 to TRBJ2-7; D call uncertain. V lost 5 bases, J lost 4 bases, and 9 bases lay in between. This CDR3 has 12 amino acids. Germline V gene lookup returns CDR1 SNHLY and CDR2 FYNNEI. The CDR3 region has the DNA TGTGCCAGCAGTTTTAGGCGGTACGAGCAGTACTTC. Translation gives CASSFRRYEQYF.

This clone was picked up a small number of times. V is TRBV9 and J is TRBJ2-1; no clear D gene. The V gene's germline CDR1 is SGDLS and CDR2 YYNGEE. This CDR3 contains 16 residues. V shed 3 bases and J shed 0 bases, with 13 bases lying between them. The CDR3 nucleotides read TGTGCCAGCAGCGACCGGGCCGGTAGCTCCTACAATGAGCAGTTCTTC. The encoded protein is CASSDRAGSSYNEQFF.

This clone was seen only a few times. This chain connects TRBV11-3 to TRBJ1-1, with 7 nucleotides matching TRBD1. This CDR3 spans 14 amino acids. Germline V gives CDR1 SGHNT, CDR2 YENEEA. Trimming cost V 5 bases and J 4 bases; bases outside gene matches: 7. CDR3: CASSRGDSLTEAFF. The CDR3, as DNA: TGTGCCAGCAGCCGCGGGGACAGCCTCACTGAAGCTTTCTTT. Filled out from reference TRBV11-3 and TRBJ1-1, the complete variable domain reads EAGVVQSPRYKIIEKKQPVAFWCNPISGHNTLYWYLQNLGQGPELLIRYENEEAVDDSQLPKDRFSAERLKGVDSTLKIQPAELGDSAVYLCASSRGDSLTEAFFGQGTRLTVV.

This clone was counted between two and nine times. This chain connects TRBV6-8 to TRBJ2-2; TRBD1 aligns across 11 bases. Germline V gives CDR1 MNHGY, CDR2 SAAAGT. CDR3 length: 15 residues. The V and J ends lost 3 bases and 6 bases, in that order; junction bases with no gene match: 3. The CDR3 coding sequence is TGTGCCAGCAGTTATTCGGACAGGGGGCCCGGGGAGCTGTTTTTT. Its translation: CASSYSDRGPGELFF.

V is TRBV11-3 and J is TRBJ2-1; TRBD1 matches 9 bases. The junction had 9 bases not matched to a gene; V was cut back by 5 bases and J by 7 bases. The length of the CDR3 is 15 residues. Per germline, CDR1 SGHNT and CDR2 YENEEA. This CDR3 is CASSQSGTGFNEQFF. The CDR3 bases are TGTGCCAGCAGCCAGTCCGGGACAGGGTTTAATGAGCAGTTCTTC.

The V call is TRBV18, the J call TRBJ1-1; unclear D gene. The CDR3 is made up of 15 amino acids. V was shortened by 0 bases and J by 4 bases, with 12 bases between the two germline ends. Germline lookup yields CDR1 KGHSH and CDR2 LQKENI. Here the CDR3 reads CASSPPVSGFTEAFF. Here the CDR3 DNA reads TGTGCCAGCTCACCACCCGTCTCCGGGTTCACTGAAGCTTTCTTT.